Sequencing of this TCR beta chain was carried out in a study of CD8 T cells in ankylosing spondylitis. General study points: Researchers report that disease-linked clones proved CD8+ and relatively rare in peripheral blood. Typical of ankylosing spondylitis blood, it appeared, was a TCR beta motif of fewer than ten highly homologous variants.

This clonotype was found many times. Its target is not known. Quantitative 5'-RACE with molecular barcodes produced the TCR beta libraries. Via MiXCR, TCRdb re-called the 5' RACE reads, giving one row per CDR3 protein. Of about 130,000 distinct CDR3 sequences in the sample, about 6.5% were seen once. This CDR3 is 14 amino acids long. The ends lost 7 bases at V and 0 bases at J; junction bases unmatched: 5. CDR1 and CDR2 from the germline V gene are SQVTM and ANQGSEA. V gene TRBV29-1 combines with J gene TRBJ2-2; 7 nucleotides agree with TRBD1. Sequenced: blood, either unsorted or a sorted T cell fraction (not recorded which). This TCR came from a male donor with ankylosing spondylitis or in good health (not recorded which). In DNA, the CDR3 is TGCAGCGCCGTAGGACAGGCGAACACCGGGGAGCTGTTTTTT. Amino acid sequence: CSAVGQANTGELFF.